One and the same sample provided the 16 T cell receptor beta chains below, sequenced in a study of vaccination effects on CD4 cells after COVID-19. TCRdb's copy holds only in-frame clones and misses some; the assay was immunoSEQ multiplex PCR. The sample includes about 37,000 clones, 65% to 75% seen only once; the top ten take 2.5% to 3.5%. No antigen has been identified for these receptors. Once cultured for roughly ten days, the cells underwent separation to obtain CD4+ T cells. Specimen: CD4+ T cells from PBMCs cultured without peptide, collected before COVID-19 vaccination. These receptors came from a human donor who received a COVID-19 vaccine.

V gene TRBV6-5 combines with J gene TRBJ1-1; perhaps TRBD1 as D (5 bases). In germline, CDR1 is MNHEY, CDR2 SVGAGI. V lost 6 bases to trimming and J lost 1 base, with 15 bases between them. The CDR3 extends over 15 amino acids. The CDR3 sequence is CASRKSGRANTEAFF. The CDR3, as DNA: TGTGCCAGCAGAAAATCGGGACGGGCGAACACTGAAGCTTTCTTT.

In this sample, this clone turned up a few times. This chain connects TRBV7-2 to TRBJ2-3; no definite D call. This CDR3 has 14 amino acids. The germline V gene encodes CDR1 SGHTA and CDR2 FQGNSA. Trimming removed 2 bases from V and 2 bases from J, with 8 bases in between. The CDR3 sequence: CASSLWQSTDTQYF. Here the CDR3 DNA reads TGTGCCAGCAGCTTATGGCAGTCCACAGATACGCAGTATTTT.

The CDR3 sequence: CASSLTSGVTDTQYF. The CDR3 DNA is TGTGCCAGCAGCTTAACCTCCGGGGTCACAGATACGCAGTATTTT. The gene calls are TRBV7-9 and TRBJ2-3; D possibly corresponds to TRBD2 (5 bases). V shed 2 bases and J shed 2 bases, with 11 bases lying between them. Germline V gene data show CDR1 as SEHNR and CDR2 as FQNEAQ (reference sequence). The CDR3 runs 15 residues.

The chain combines TRBV5-4 with TRBJ1-2, with TRBD1 as a possible D gene (6 bases). The V and J ends lost 4 bases and 12 bases respectively, with 19 bases between them. This CDR3 is built from 13 residues. Germline V gene data show CDR1 as SGHNT and CDR2 as YYREEE (reference sequence). In DNA form, the CDR3 reads TGTGCCAGCAGCGCCCGGGACACGGGAATCCACACCTTC. Translating it yields CASSARDTGIHTF. The variable domain in full, completed from reference TRBV5-4 and TRBJ1-2, reads ETGVTQSPTHLIKTRGQQVTLRCSSQSGHNTVSWYQQALGQGPQFIFQYYREEENGRGNFPPRFSGLQFPNYSSELNVNALELDDSALYLCASSARDTGIHTFGSGTRLTVV.

The DNA of the CDR3 is TGTGCCAGCACCATATATCCAATGCCGAGCTCCTACAATGAGCAGTTCTTC. As protein: CASTIYPMPSSYNEQFF. The rearrangement uses TRBV28 and TRBJ2-1; D is unclear. Trimming pared 7 bases from V and 0 bases from J, leaving 19 bases between. Looked up from germline, CDR1 is MDHEN and CDR2 is SYDVKM. The CDR3 sequence is 17 residues long.

The chain employs TRBV7-2 and TRBJ2-3; D remains ambiguous. CDR3 length equals 14 residues. Germline V CDR1 and CDR2: SGHTA, FQGNSA. V lost 1 base and J lost 3, with 8 bases in between. CDR3 in DNA: TGTGCCAGCAGCTTAGTGCAAGGGACAGATACGCAGTATTTT. Protein product: CASSLVQGTDTQYF.

This rearrangement joins TRBV5-1 to TRBJ1-4; unclear D gene. Germline loops: CDR1 SGHRS, CDR2 YFSETQ. With 4 bases removed from V and 9 bases from J, the gap between germline ends came to 13 bases. This CDR3 region has 13 residues. Here the CDR3 reads CASSQSNGKKLFF. The CDR3 nucleotides read TGCGCCAGCAGCCAAAGTAACGGGAAAAAACTGTTTTTT.

This clone was detected a few times. The chain joins TRBV4-1 to TRBJ1-1, with a weak D call TRBD1 (6 bases). V lost 4 bases and J 0 bases, leaving 21 bases between the germline ends. Germline loops: CDR1 MGHRA, CDR2 YSYEKL. This CDR3 contains 18 residues. CDR3 sequence (DNA): TGCGCCAGCAGCCCCGGCCGGGGGCCGGTTGGGATGAACACTGAAGCTTTCTTT. Protein sequence: CASSPGRGPVGMNTEAFF.

The chain joins TRBV19 to TRBJ1-1, with D perhaps TRBD1 (5 bases). Germline CDR1 and CDR2: LNHDA and SQIVND (reference sequence). V lost 5 bases, J lost 3 bases, and 10 bases lay in between. The CDR3 has 13 amino acids. The CDR3 sequence is CASSSGIHTEAFF. CDR3 in DNA: TGTGCCAGTAGTTCAGGGATCCACACTGAAGCTTTCTTT.

The chain joins TRBV5-1 to TRBJ1-4, with D perhaps matching TRBD1 (5 bases). V was trimmed by 5 bases and J by 2 bases, leaving 16 bases between them. This CDR3 is 16 amino acids long. CDR1 is SGHRS, CDR2 YFSETQ, per germline. CDR3 sequence: CASRRSLGGTNEKLFF. CDR3 sequence (DNA): TGCGCCAGCAGACGGTCCTTGGGGGGGACTAATGAAAAACTGTTTTTT.

This sequence joins TRBV30 and TRBJ1-1; the D gene is possibly TRBD1 (5 bases). This CDR3 is built from 17 residues. V was trimmed by 1 base and J by 7 bases, leaving 25 bases between them. Per the germline V gene, CDR1 is GTSNPN and CDR2 is SVGIG (reference sequence). The CDR3 coding sequence is TGTGCCTGGAGTGGCGGAAAGGGGCCTCTGTCCGGTAATGAAGCTTTCTTT. It codes for CAWSGGKGPLSGNEAFF.

This sequence joins TRBV7-2 and TRBJ2-2, with TRBD1 as a possible D gene (6 bases). V was clipped by 5 bases and J by 8 bases, with 15 bases between them. The CDR3 consists of 14 residues. From germline, CDR1 is SGHTA and CDR2 FQGNSA. The CDR3 bases are TGTGCCAGCAGCCAATCCGGGACACCGGGGGAGCTGTTTTTT. Translating it yields CASSQSGTPGELFF.

This chain joins TRBV21-1 and TRBJ2-7; TRBD1, the table's D call, was not compared with the DNA. TRBV21-1 is shown as a pseudogene. This CDR3 has 13 residues. This chain's CDR3 is CASSGQISYEQYF. The CDR3 DNA reads as TGTGCCAGCTCGGGACAGATCTCCTACGAGCAGTACTTC.

The V and J genes are TRBV19 and TRBJ2-7, with 10 bases fitting TRBD2. Germline loops: CDR1 LNHDA, CDR2 SQIVND (reference sequence). The CDR3 is made up of 13 amino acids. V dropped 10 bases and J dropped 7; count of bases not matched to a gene: 10. DNA for the CDR3: TGTGCCACCGGAGCGGGGGGGCCGGGAGAGCAGTACTTC. Translating gives CATGAGGPGEQYF.

The V gene is TRBV6-4, the J gene TRBJ1-2, with D hard to call. The length of the CDR3 is 16 residues. The V gene lost 1 base and the J gene lost 6 bases, with 18 bases spanning the gap. Germline CDR1 reads MRHNA; CDR2 reads SNTAGT. The CDR3 nucleotides are TGTGCCAGCAGTGACTACCCCCTCATGTGGGCGGATGGCTACACCTTC. Protein sequence: CASSDYPLMWADGYTF.

The chain combines TRBV3-1 (or the pseudogene TRBV3-2) with TRBJ2-2; no clear D gene. The CDR3 sequence is 14 residues long. The germline CDR1 and CDR2 sequences are LGHDT and YNNKEL (reference sequence). V dropped 1 base and J dropped 1 base, with 4 bases sitting between them. The CDR3: CASSQVGNTGELFF. For the CDR3, the DNA is TGTGCCAGCAGCCAAGTAGGGAACACCGGGGAGCTGTTTTTT.